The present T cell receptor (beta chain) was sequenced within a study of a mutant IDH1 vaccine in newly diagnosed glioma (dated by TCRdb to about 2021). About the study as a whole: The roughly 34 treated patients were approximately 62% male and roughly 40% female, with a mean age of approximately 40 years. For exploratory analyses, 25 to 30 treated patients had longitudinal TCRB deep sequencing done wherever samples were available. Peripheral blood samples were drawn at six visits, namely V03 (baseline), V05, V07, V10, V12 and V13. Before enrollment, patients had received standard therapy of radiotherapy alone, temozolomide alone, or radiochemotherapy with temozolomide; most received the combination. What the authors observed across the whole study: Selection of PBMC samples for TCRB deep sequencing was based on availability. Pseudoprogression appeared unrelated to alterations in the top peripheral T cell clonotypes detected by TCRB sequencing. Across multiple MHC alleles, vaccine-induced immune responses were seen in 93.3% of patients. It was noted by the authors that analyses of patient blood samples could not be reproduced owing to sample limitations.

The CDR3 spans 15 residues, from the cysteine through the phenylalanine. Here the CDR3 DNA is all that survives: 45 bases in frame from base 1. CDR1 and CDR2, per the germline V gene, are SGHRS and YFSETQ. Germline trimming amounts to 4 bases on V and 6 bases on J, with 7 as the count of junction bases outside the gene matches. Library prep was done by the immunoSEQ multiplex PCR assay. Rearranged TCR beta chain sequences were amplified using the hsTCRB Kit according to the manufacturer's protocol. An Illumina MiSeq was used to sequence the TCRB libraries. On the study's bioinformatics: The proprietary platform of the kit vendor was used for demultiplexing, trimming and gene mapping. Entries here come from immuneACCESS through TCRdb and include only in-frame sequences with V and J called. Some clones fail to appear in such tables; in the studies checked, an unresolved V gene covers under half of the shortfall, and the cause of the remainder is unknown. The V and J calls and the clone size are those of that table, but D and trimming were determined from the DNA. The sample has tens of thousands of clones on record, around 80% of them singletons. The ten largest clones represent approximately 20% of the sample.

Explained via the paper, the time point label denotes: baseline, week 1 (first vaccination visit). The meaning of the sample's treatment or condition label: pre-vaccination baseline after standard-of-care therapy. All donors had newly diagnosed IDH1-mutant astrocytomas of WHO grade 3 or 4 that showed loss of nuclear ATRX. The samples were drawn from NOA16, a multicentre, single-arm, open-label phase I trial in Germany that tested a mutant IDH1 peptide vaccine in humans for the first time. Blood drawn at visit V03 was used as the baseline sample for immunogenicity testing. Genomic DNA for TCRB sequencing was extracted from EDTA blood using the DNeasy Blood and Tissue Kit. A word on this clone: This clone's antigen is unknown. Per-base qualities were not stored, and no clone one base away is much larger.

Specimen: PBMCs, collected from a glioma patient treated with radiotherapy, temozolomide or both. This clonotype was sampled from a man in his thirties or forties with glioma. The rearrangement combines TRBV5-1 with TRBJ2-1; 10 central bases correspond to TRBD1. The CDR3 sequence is CASSLGTGVANEQFF. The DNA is TGCGCCAGCAGCCTCGGGACAGGGGTTGCCAATGAGCAGTTCTTC.